The rows below give T cell receptor beta chains drawn from one sample of a study of shared clonotypes between healthy human individuals. Assay: immunoSEQ multiplex PCR; the TCRdb copy retains only in-frame clones and omits some. Among over a million clones, more than 75% were seen once, and the ten largest hold 0.55% to 0.7%. Sequencing was carried out using memory CD4+ T cells from PBMCs. The receptors were gathered from a man younger than 35 in good health. Some clones in this sample may be carry-over from other donors' samples. Both conserved end residues are part of each CDR3. D genes are given only for firm matches. Clone size is given for some rows only: seen once, a few or many times, or a class if the clone is expanded.

D: .; V: TRBV28; J: TRBJ2-2; size: .; DNA: TGTGCCAGCGGGGGGACAGCGGATACCGGGGAGCTGTTTTTT; CDR3: CASGGTADTGELFF
D: TRBD1; V: TRBV5-1; J: TRBJ2-7; size: .; DNA: TGCGCCAGCAGCTCCGGGACAGCAATATACGAGCAGTACTTC; CDR3: CASSSGTAIYEQYF
D: .; V: TRBV7-8; J: TRBJ2-1; size: .; DNA: TGTGCCAGCAGCTCGCCCGAGCGGGTCTCCTACAATGAGCAGTTCTTC; CDR3: CASSSPERVSYNEQFF
D: .; V: TRBV15; J: TRBJ2-7; size: .; DNA: TGTGCCACCAGCAGAGATTACGCTAGCTCTTACGAGCAGTACTTC; CDR3: CATSRDYASSYEQYF
D: TRBD2; V: TRBV27; J: TRBJ2-1; size: .; DNA: TGTGCCAGCAGTCGGGGACTAGCGGATTACAATGAGCAGTTCTTC; CDR3: CASSRGLADYNEQFF
D: .; V: TRBV7-2; J: TRBJ2-1; size: .; DNA: TGTGCCAGCAGCTTAAGAGGAACTGGCGCCTACAATGAGCAGTTCTTC; CDR3: CASSLRGTGAYNEQFF
D: .; V: TRBV30; J: TRBJ1-1; size: .; DNA: TGTGCCTGGAATTTACAGGGAGGGACTGAAGCTTTCTTT; CDR3: CAWNLQGGTEAFF
D: TRBD2; V: TRBV5-6; J: TRBJ2-1; size: many; DNA: TGTGCCAGCAGCTTGTCGCGGGAGTTCTACAATGAGCAGTTCTTC; CDR3: CASSLSREFYNEQFF
D: .; V: TRBV28; J: TRBJ2-7; size: .; DNA: TGTGCCAGCAGTTCTAATAACCGGGTCTACGAGCAGTACTTC; CDR3: CASSSNNRVYEQYF
D: .; V: TRBV5-1; J: TRBJ2-5; size: .; DNA: TGCGCCAGCAGCTTAACGGCAGGGGAAGAGACCCAGTACTTC; CDR3: CASSLTAGEETQYF
D: .; V: TRBV7-9; J: TRBJ2-3; size: .; DNA: TGTGCCAGCAATACGAGAGGACCTAGCACAGATACGCAGTATTTT; CDR3: CASNTRGPSTDTQYF
D: TRBD1; V: TRBV5-1; J: TRBJ1-2; size: once; DNA: TGCGCCAGCAGCCTCTCAGGGGGCAGGAACTATGGCTACACCTTC; CDR3: CASSLSGGRNYGYTF
D: TRBD2; V: TRBV7-9; J: TRBJ2-2; size: .; DNA: TGTGCCAGCAGCTTGGCTAGCGGGAGTGTCGGGGAGCTGTTTTTT; CDR3: CASSLASGSVGELFF
D: .; V: TRBV27; J: TRBJ2-5; size: .; DNA: TGTGCCAGCAGTTACTCAGGGCTTGAGACCCAGTACTTC; CDR3: CASSYSGLETQYF
D: .; V: TRBV9; J: TRBJ2-5; size: .; DNA: TGTGCCAGCAGCCCCCCAGGGCGGGAAATGGGCGAGACCCAGTACTTC; CDR3: CASSPPGREMGETQYF
D: .; V: TRBV30; J: TRBJ2-2; size: .; DNA: TGTGCCTGGAGTCAGGAGTTAAACACCGGGGAGCTGTTTTTT; CDR3: CAWSQELNTGELFF